The text below deals with one T cell receptor (beta chain). Its antigen is undetermined. The data belong to a study of shared clonotypes between healthy human individuals. Only in-frame clones appear in the TCRdb table, and some are missing; sequencing was by immunoSEQ multiplex PCR. The data show 2 million or so clones, 95% seen once. The CDR3 loop spans 13 amino acids. Germline CDR1 reads MDHEN; CDR2 reads SYDVKM. The germline V and J ends were trimmed by 8 bases and 6 bases, with 16 bases remaining between them. Splitting the CD4+ cells yielded a CD45RA+ naive subset and a CD45RA-negative memory subset. Study-wide results and caveats: On the whole, naive subsets had larger estimated richness than memory subsets had. Sampling used blood alone; tissue repertoires probably differ.

The material sequenced was naive CD4+ T cells sorted from blood. Subset reported: CD45RA+ positively selected. The clonotype was recovered from a man aged 18 to 30 in good health. The chain combines TRBV28 with TRBJ1-2, with D tentatively TRBD1 (6 bases). The CDR3 sequence: CASDPDNRDGYTF. As DNA, the CDR3 is TGTGCCAGCGACCCTGACAACAGGGATGGCTACACCTTC.